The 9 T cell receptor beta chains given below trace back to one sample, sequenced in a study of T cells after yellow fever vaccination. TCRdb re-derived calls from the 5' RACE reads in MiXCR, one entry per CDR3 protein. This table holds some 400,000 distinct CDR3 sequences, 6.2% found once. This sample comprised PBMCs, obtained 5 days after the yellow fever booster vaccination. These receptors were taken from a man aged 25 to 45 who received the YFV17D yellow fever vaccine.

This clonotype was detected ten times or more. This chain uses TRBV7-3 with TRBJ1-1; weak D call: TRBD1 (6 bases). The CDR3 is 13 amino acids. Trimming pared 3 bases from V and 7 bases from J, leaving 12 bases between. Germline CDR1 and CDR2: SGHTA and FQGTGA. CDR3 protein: CASSFSAGVEAFF. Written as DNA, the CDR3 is TGTGCCAGCAGCTTTTCCGCAGGGGTTGAAGCTTTCTTT.

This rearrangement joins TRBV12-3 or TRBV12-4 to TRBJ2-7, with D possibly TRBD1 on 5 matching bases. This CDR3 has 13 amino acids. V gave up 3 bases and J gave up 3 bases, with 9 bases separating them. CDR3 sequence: CASSFRTGYEQYF. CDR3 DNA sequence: TGTGCCAGCAGTTTTCGAACAGGCTACGAGCAGTACTTC.

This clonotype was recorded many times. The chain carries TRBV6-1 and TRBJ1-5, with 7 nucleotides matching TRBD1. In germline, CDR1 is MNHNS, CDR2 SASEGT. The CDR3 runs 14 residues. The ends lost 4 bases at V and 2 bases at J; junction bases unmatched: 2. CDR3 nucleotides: TGTGCCAGCAGTGTAGACAGGGGCAATCAGCCCCAGCATTTT. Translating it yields CASSVDRGNQPQHF.

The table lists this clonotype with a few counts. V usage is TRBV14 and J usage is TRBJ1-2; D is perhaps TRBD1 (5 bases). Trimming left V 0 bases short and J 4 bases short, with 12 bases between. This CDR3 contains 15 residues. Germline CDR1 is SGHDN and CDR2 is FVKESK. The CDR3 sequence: CASSQDRGRSYGYTF. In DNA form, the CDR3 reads TGTGCCAGCAGCCAAGATAGGGGACGAAGCTATGGCTACACCTTC. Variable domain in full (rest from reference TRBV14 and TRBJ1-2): EAGVTQFPSHSVIEKGQTVTLRCDPISGHDNLYWYRRVMGKEIKFLLHFVKESKQDESGMPNNRFLAERTGGTYSTLKVQPAELEDSGVYFCASSQDRGRSYGYTFGSGTRLTVV.

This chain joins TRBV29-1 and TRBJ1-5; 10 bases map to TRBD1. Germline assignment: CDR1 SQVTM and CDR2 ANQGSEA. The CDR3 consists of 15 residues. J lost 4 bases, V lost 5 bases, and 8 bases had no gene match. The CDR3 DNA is TGCAGCGTTCAAGGTGGGACAGGGGTTAATCAGCCCCAGCATTTT. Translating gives CSVQGGTGVNQPQHF.

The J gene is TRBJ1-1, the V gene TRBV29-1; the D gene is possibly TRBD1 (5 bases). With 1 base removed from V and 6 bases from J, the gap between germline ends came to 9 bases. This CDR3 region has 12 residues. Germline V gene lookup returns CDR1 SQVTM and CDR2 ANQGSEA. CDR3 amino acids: CSVEVVGAEAFF. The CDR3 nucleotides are TGCAGCGTTGAAGTAGTAGGGGCTGAAGCTTTCTTT.

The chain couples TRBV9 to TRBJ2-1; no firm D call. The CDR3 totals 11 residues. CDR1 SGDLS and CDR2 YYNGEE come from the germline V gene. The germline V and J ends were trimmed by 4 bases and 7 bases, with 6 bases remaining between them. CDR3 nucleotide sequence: TGTGCCAGCAGCTCGATGAATGAGCAGTTCTTC. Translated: CASSSMNEQFF.

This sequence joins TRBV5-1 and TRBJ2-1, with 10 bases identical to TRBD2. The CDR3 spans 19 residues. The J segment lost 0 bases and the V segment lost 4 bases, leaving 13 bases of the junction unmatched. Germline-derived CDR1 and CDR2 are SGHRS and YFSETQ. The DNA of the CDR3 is TGCGCCAGCAGCATAGACCCTAGCGGGAGCGGCCGCTCCTACAATGAGCAGTTCTTC. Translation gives CASSIDPSGSGRSYNEQFF.

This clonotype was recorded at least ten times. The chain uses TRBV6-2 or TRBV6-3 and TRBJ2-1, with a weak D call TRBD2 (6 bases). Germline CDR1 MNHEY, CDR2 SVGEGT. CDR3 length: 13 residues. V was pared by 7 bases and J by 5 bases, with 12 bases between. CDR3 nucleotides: TGTGCCAGCACCGGGAGATCCCACAATGAGCAGTTCTTC. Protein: CASTGRSHNEQFF.